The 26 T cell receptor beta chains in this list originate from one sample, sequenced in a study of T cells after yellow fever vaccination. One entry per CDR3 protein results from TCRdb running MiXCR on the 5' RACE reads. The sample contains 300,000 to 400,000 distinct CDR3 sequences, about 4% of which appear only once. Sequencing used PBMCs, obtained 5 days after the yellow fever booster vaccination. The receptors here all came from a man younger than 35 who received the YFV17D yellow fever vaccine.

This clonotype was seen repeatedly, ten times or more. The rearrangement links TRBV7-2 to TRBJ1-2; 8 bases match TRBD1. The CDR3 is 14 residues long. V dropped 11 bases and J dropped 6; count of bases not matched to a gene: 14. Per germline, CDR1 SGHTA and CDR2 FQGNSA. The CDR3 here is CAGGPPDRDHGYTF. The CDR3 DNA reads TGTGCCGGCGGTCCCCCGGACAGGGATCATGGCTACACCTTC.

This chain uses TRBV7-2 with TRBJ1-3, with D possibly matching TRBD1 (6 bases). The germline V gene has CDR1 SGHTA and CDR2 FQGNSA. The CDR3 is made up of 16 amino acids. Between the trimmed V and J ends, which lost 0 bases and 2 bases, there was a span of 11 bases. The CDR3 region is CASSLAPTGPGNTIYF. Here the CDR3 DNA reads TGTGCCAGCAGCTTAGCCCCGACAGGCCCTGGAAACACCATATATTTT.

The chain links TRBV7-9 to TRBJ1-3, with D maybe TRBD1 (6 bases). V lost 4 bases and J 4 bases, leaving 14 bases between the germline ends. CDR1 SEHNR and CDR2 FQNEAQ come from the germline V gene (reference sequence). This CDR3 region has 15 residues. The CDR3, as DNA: TGTGCCAGCAGCTCCCAACAGGGTACGGGAAACACCATATATTTT. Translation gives CASSSQQGTGNTIYF. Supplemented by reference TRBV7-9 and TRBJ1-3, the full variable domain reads DTGVSQNPRHKITKRGQNVTFRCDPISEHNRLYWYRQTLGQGPEFLTYFQNEAQLEKSRLLSDRFSAERPKGSFSTLEIQRTEQGDSAMYLCASSSQQGTGNTIYFGEGSWLTVV.

CDR3 protein: CASRPGSGVSYEQYF. In DNA form, the CDR3 reads TGTGCCAGCAGGCCAGGTAGCGGGGTCTCCTACGAGCAGTACTTC. The J gene is TRBJ2-7, the V gene TRBV6-5; 8 bases agree with TRBD2. This CDR3 has 15 amino acids. The V gene's germline CDR1 is MNHEY and CDR2 SVGAGI. Germline trimming cut 6 bases from V and 0 bases from J; bases unmatched to any gene: 7.

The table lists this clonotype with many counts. The CDR3 nucleotides read TGTGCCAGCAGCTCCGGTCTGGGGGAGGACATTCAGTACTTC. This sequence encodes CASSSGLGEDIQYF. This chain uses TRBV7-2 with TRBJ2-4, with a weak D call TRBD2 (6 bases). In germline, CDR1 is SGHTA, CDR2 FQGNSA. The CDR3 is made up of 14 amino acids. With 4 bases removed from V and 8 bases from J, the gap between germline ends came to 15 bases.

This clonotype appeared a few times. CDR3 nucleotides: TGTGCCAGCAGCAGGCGGGCAGATACGCAGTATTTT. As protein: CASSRRADTQYF. This sequence joins TRBV11-3 and TRBJ2-3; perhaps TRBD2 as D (5 bases). The ends were cut back, 5 bases at V and 4 bases at J, with 7 bases in the middle. The CDR3 has 12 amino acids. Germline lookup yields CDR1 SGHNT and CDR2 YENEEA.

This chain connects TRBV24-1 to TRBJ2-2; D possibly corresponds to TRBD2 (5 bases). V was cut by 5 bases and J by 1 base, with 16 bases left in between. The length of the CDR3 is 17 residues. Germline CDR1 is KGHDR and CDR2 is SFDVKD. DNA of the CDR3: TGTGCCACCAGTGTAGGGAGACGCATGTTGAACACCGGGGAGCTGTTTTTT. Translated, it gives CATSVGRRMLNTGELFF.

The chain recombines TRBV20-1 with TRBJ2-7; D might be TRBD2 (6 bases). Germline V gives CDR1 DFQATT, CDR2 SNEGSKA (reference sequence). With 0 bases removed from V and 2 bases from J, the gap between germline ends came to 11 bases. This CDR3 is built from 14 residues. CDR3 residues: CSARDPGGAYEQYV. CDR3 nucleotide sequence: TGCAGTGCTAGAGATCCCGGGGGAGCCTACGAGCAGTACGTC.

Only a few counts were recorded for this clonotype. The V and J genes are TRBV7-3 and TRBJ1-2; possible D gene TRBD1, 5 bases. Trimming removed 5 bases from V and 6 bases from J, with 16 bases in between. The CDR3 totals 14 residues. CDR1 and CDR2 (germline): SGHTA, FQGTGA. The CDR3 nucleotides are TGTGCCAGCAGCGTAAGGGGCGGGGCGGATGGCTACACCTTC. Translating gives CASSVRGGADGYTF.

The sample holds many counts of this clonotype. The CDR3 DNA reads TGTGCCTGGAGTATTGGGACAGCGGTGCGACAGCCCCAGCATTTT. This gives the protein CAWSIGTAVRQPQHF. The chain links TRBV30 to TRBJ1-5; 7 bases fit TRBD1. CDR1 is GTSNPN and CDR2 is SVGIG in the germline V gene (reference sequence). The length of the CDR3 is 15 residues. The V and J ends lost 2 bases and 7 bases, in that order; junction bases with no gene match: 11.

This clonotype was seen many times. Written as DNA, the CDR3 is TGCGCCAGCAGCTTGGTCGGGGACAGGGGTTCCTACGAGCAGTACGTC. This sequence encodes CASSLVGDRGSYEQYV. The gene calls are TRBV5-1 and TRBJ2-7, with TRBD1 matching over 10 bases. The CDR3 has 16 residues. Germline loops: CDR1 SGHRS, CDR2 YFSETQ. V trimming: 0 bases; J trimming: 1 base; junction bases outside the gene matches: 4.

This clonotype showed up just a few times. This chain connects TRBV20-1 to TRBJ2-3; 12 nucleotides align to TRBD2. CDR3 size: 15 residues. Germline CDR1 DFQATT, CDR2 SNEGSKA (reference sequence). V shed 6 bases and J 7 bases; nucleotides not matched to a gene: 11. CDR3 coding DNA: TGCAGTGCCAGTACGACTAGCGGGGGACCAAATACGCAGTATTTT. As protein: CSASTTSGGPNTQYF.

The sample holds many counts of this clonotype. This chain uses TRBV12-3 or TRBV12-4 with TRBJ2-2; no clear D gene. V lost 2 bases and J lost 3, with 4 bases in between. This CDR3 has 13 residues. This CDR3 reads CASSLWDTGELFF. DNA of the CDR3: TGTGCCAGCAGTTTATGGGACACCGGGGAGCTGTTTTTT.

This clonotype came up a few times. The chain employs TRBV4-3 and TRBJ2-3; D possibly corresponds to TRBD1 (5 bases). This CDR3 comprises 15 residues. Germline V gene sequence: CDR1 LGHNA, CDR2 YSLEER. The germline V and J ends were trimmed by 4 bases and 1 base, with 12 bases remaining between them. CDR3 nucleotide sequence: TGCGCCAGCAGCCTTGGGTCAGGGCGCACAGATACGCAGTATTTT. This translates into CASSLGSGRTDTQYF.

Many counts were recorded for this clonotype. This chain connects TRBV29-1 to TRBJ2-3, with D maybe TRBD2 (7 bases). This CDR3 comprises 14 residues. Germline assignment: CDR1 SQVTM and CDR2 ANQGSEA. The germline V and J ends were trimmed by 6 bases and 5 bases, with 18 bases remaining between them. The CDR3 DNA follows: TGCAGCGTCGAGGGGGGGGGGCATGGAGATACGCAGTATTTT. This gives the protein CSVEGGGHGDTQYF.

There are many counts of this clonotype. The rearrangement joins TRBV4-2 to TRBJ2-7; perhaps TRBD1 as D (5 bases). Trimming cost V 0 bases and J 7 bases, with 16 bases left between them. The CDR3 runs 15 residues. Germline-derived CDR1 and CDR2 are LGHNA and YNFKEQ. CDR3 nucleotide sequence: TGTGCCAGCAGCCAAGACTTCAGGGTTGAAAAGGAGCAGTACTTC. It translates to CASSQDFRVEKEQYF.

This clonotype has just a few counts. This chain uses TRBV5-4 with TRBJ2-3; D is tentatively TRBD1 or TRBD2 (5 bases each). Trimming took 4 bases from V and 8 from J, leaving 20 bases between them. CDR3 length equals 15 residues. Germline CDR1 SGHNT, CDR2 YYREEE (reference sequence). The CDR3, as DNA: TGTGCCAGCAGCCATAACGGTCAGCCGGGGCGTACGCAGTATTTT. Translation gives CASSHNGQPGRTQYF. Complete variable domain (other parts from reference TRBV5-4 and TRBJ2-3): ETGVTQSPTHLIKTRGQQVTLRCSSQSGHNTVSWYQQALGQGPQFIFQYYREEENGRGNFPPRFSGLQFPNYSSELNVNALELDDSALYLCASSHNGQPGRTQYFGPGTRLTVL.

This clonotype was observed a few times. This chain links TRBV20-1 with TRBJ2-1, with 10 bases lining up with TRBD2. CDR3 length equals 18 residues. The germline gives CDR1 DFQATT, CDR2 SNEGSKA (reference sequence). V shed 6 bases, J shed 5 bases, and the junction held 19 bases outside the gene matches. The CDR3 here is CSAGHQRGGPWGDNEQFF. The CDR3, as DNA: TGCAGTGCAGGCCACCAGCGGGGGGGCCCTTGGGGAGACAATGAGCAGTTCTTC.

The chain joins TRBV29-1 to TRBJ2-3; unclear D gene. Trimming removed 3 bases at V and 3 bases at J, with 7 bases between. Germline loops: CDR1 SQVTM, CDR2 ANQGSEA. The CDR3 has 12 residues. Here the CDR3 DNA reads TGCAGCGTTGAGCCACAGACAGATACGCAGTATTTT. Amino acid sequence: CSVEPQTDTQYF.

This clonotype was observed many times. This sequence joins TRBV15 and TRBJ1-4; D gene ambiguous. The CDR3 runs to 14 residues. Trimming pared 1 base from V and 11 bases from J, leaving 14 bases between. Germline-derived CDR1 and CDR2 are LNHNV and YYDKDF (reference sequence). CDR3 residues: CATSRGFVRDKLFF. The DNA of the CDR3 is TGTGCCACCAGCAGAGGGTTCGTACGGGATAAACTGTTTTTT. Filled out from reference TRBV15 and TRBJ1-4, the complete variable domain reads DAMVIQNPRYQVTQFGKPVTLSCSQTLNHNVMYWYQQKSSQAPKLLFHYYDKDFNNEADTPDNFQSRRPNTSFCFLDIRSPGLGDTAMYLCATSRGFVRDKLFFGSGTQLSVL.

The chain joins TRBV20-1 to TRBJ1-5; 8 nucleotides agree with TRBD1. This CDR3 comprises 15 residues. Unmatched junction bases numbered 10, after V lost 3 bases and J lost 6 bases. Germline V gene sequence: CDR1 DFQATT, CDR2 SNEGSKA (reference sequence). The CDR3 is CSASPPTGGSQPQHF. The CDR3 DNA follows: TGCAGTGCTAGTCCCCCTACAGGGGGAAGTCAGCCCCAGCATTTT.

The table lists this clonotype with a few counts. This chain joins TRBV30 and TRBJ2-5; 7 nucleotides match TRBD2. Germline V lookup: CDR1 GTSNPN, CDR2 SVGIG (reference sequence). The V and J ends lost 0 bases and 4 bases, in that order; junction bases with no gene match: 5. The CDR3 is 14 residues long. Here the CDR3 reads CAWSVGRGLETQYF. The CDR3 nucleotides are TGTGCCTGGAGTGTGGGGAGGGGACTAGAGACCCAGTACTTC.

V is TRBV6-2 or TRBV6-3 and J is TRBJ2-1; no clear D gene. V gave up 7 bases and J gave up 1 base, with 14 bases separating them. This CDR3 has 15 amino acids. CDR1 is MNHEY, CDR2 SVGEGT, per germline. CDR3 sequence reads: CASTPADLSYNEQFF. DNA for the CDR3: TGTGCCAGCACCCCGGCAGACCTTTCCTACAATGAGCAGTTCTTC.

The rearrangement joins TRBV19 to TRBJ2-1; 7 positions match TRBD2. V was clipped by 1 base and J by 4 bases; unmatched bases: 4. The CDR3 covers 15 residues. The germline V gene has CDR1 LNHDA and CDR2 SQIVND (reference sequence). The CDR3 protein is CASSIGGGAYNEQFF. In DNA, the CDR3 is TGTGCCAGTAGTATAGGCGGGGGAGCTTACAATGAGCAGTTCTTC.

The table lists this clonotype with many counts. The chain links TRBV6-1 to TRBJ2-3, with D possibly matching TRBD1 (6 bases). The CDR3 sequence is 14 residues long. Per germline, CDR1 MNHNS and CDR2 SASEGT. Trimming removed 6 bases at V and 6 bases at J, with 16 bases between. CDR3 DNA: TGTGCCAGCAGCTCCGGGACAACGACGGATACGCAGTATTTT. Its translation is CASSSGTTTDTQYF.

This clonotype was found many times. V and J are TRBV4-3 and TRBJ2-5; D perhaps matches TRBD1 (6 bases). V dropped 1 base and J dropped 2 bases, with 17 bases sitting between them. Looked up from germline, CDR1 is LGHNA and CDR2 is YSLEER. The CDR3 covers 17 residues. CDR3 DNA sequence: TGCGCCAGCAGCCAAGTGGGTAGGGGGAACTCTCAAGAGACCCAGTACTTC. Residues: CASSQVGRGNSQETQYF.